This T cell receptor (beta chain) was retrieved from a study of a mutant IDH1 vaccine in newly diagnosed glioma. Study-wide background: Either 4-6 weeks after radiotherapy alone or alongside temozolomide, vaccination was begun. Of treated patients, around 62% were men and about 38% women, averaging roughly 37 years. Study conclusions and caveats: Altogether, around 95% of patients exhibited vaccine-induced immune responses.

Generated by immunoSEQ multiplex PCR, the TCRdb table keeps only in-frame clones and is missing some. The profile shows tens of thousands of clones, about 90% of them singletons. A note on this clone: Its antigen remains unidentified.

The CDR3 covers 14 residues. Germline CDR1 is LNHDA and CDR2 is SQIVND (reference sequence). The V and J ends lost 0 bases and 9 bases respectively, with 9 bases between them. Time point noted: week 5, during vaccination. The study gave 300 ug of mutant IDH1 20-mer peptide per vaccine dose, with topical imiquimod. The study enrolled donors with new WHO grade 3 or 4 IDH1-mutant, ATRX-lost astrocytomas. V gene TRBV19 combines with J gene TRBJ1-6, with unresolved D. This sequence originates from a woman between 35 and 50 years old with glioma. Source: PBMCs, taken from a glioma patient whose treatment included an IDH1 peptide vaccine. The CDR3 spells CASSIDQPASPLHF. The CDR3 region has the DNA TGTGCCAGTAGTATAGATCAGCCAGCTTCACCCCTCCACTTT.